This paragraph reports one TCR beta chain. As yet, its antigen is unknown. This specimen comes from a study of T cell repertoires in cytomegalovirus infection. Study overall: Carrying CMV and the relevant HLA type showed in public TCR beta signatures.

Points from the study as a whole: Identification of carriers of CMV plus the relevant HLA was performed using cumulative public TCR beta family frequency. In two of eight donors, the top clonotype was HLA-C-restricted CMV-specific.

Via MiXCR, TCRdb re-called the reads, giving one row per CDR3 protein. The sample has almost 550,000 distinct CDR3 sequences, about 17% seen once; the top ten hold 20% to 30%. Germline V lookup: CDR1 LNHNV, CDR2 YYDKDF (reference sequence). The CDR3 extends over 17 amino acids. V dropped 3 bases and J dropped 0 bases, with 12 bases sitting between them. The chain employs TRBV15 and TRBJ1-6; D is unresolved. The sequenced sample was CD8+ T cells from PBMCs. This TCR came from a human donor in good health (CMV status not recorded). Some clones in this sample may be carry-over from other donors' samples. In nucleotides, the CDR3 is TGTGCCACCAGCAGCGGAACATTGAGCTCCTATAATTCACCCCTCCACTTT. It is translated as CATSSGTLSSYNSPLHF.